The rows below give T cell receptor beta chains drawn from one sample of a study of regulatory T cells in long-lasting Graves disease. TCRdb itself ran the multiplex PCR reads through MiXCR, one entry per CDR3 protein. The sample records fewer than 450,000 distinct CDR3 sequences, less than 25% being singletons. The sample was peripheral blood mononuclear cells (PBMCs), taken when the disease was refractory, from a patient treated with antithyroid drugs. The receptors derive from a female donor with Graves disease. Both conserved end residues are trimmed from each CDR3. Fields, in order: clone size, V gene, CDR3 protein. Some rows mark clone size as missing; the rest say once, few, many or name a class of expanded clone.

>few|TRBV3-1
ASSPVSGLDNEQF
>few|TRBV2
TSSEVEEGNSPLH
>-|TRBV7-9
ASSPTGVLGEQY
>few|TRBV6-1
ASSQWRADTQY
>many|TRBV20-1
SASREGRNQPQH
>few|TRBV6-1
ASSPPVHTGELF
>-|TRBV7-2
ASSLDGQYGYTFGSGTQS
>few|TRBV7-9
ASSTTGHKNTEAF
>-|TRBV6-5
ASSYGSTLEQY
>many|TRBV30
AWTETYEQY
>many|TRBV12-3/TRBV12-4
ASSPTGGNTGELF
>-|TRBV27
ASSFGTGISNNEQF
>few|TRBV6-1
ASSESGGPGETQY
>-|TRBV5-8
ASSLRFSGNQPQH
>-|TRBV5-6
ASSKSGRAQETQY
>-|TRBV7-9
ASYGAEAGGYT
>few|TRBV3-1
ASSQSSGRSYEQY